This TCR beta chain was sequenced for a study of neoadjuvant anti-PD-1 for oral cavity cancer. Across the study: Non-progressing patients received a fourth nivolumab dose near day 43, then surgery on days 50-56.

Germline lookup yields CDR1 SNHLY and CDR2 FYNNEI. The ends were cut back, 0 bases at V and 0 bases at J, with 12 bases in the middle. The CDR3 extends over 17 amino acids. The time point denotes: after neoadjuvant nivolumab, at surgical resection. This clone was detected a few times. Its target is unknown. General study points: After neoadjuvant nivolumab, PBMC T cell clonality was significantly higher in non-responders than responders.

The data were produced by immunoSEQ multiplex PCR, yet TCRdb's version contains in-frame clones alone and is incomplete. The sample yields 9,700 or so clones, 61% seen once. The sequence came from a person between 40 and 79 years old with oral cavity squamous cell carcinoma. The sequencing used PBMCs, collected after nivolumab (anti-PD-1) treatment. The genes are TRBV2 and TRBJ1-5; D unresolved. The CDR3 DNA reads TGTGCCAGCAGTGAAGCGTCCCCAGGAAATAGCAATCAGCCCCAGCATTTT. As protein: CASSEASPGNSNQPQHF.